These 12 T cell receptor beta chains share one sample of origin, sequenced in a study of beta chain features in type 1 diabetes (dated by TCRdb to 2016 to 2019). Their target antigens are unknown. The library was built by means of the immunoSEQ multiplex PCR assay. All of the isolated RNA was reverse transcribed with the High Capacity cDNA Reverse Transcription Kit, so expressed TCRB transcripts were sequenced. TCRdb took over this immuneACCESS table, retaining in-frame rearrangements with V and J assigned. Such tables are incomplete; in checked studies, under half of the missing clones stem from an unresolved V gene, and the remainder is unexplained. The sample table holds 150,000 to 200,000 clones, of which 7.8% were seen once. In total, the top ten clones hold roughly 0.97% of the sample. Overall results and qualifications from the work: In all four CD4+ subsets, TCRB CDR3 length was moderately but significantly shorter in type 1 diabetes patients.

Input material: central memory CD4+ T cells from blood. These receptors came from a woman aged 40 to 50 with type 1 diabetes.

The chain combines TRBV18 with TRBJ1-2; weak D call: TRBD1 (5 bases). With 5 bases removed from V and 3 bases from J, the gap between germline ends came to 16 bases. Germline V CDR1 and CDR2: KGHSH, LQKENI. The CDR3 runs 15 residues. CDR3 nucleotide sequence: TGTGCCAGCTCAAGCCGGGCCCCGGGGGACTATGGCTACACCTTC. Translating it yields CASSSRAPGDYGYTF.

This clone was observed a handful of times. The V and J genes are TRBV5-1 and TRBJ2-3; 7 bases fit TRBD2. J lost 3 bases, V lost 1 base, and 5 bases had no gene match. Per germline, CDR1 SGHRS and CDR2 YFSETQ. The CDR3 has 15 amino acids. The CDR3 is CASSLSGVRTDTQYF. The CDR3 nucleotides read TGCGCCAGCAGCTTGAGCGGGGTGAGGACAGATACGCAGTATTTT.

This clone was detected a few times. The chain combines TRBV5-6 with TRBJ1-1; 9 bases are a match to TRBD1. CDR1 and CDR2 from the germline V gene are SGHDT and YYEEEE. J lost 8 bases, V lost 7 bases, and 3 bases had no gene match. The CDR3 runs 11 residues. DNA of the CDR3: TGTGCCAGCGGGGGGACAGGGGAAGCTTTCTTT. It translates to CASGGTGEAFF.

The genes are TRBV6-1 and TRBJ2-5, with 10 bases that match TRBD2. The germline gives CDR1 MNHNS, CDR2 SASEGT. This CDR3 has 17 residues. V shed 4 bases, J shed 5 bases, and the junction held 13 bases outside the gene matches. CDR3 bases: TGTGCCAGCAGTGGGCGTCAGCGGGGGGGCAGGTACGAGACCCAGTACTTC. Translated: CASSGRQRGGRYETQYF.

This clone was counted only a few times. The V and J genes are TRBV7-2 and TRBJ1-2; D perhaps matches TRBD1 (5 bases). CDR1 is SGHTA, CDR2 FQGNSA, per germline. CDR3 size: 14 residues. V was cut by 2 bases and J by 6 bases, with 13 bases left in between. The chain's CDR3 is CASSLLAGIDGYTF. CDR3 DNA sequence: TGTGCCAGCAGCTTATTGGCAGGGATTGATGGCTACACCTTC.

The rearrangement joins TRBV7-8 to TRBJ1-1; 7 bases agree with TRBD1. Germline CDR1 reads SGHVS; CDR2 reads FQNEAQ. The junction had 21 bases not matched to a gene; V was cut back by 4 bases and J by 10 bases. This CDR3 comprises 17 residues. CDR3 region: CASSSRSGTVTVRGAFF. CDR3 DNA sequence: TGTGCCAGCAGCTCCCGCTCGGGGACAGTTACGGTTCGAGGAGCTTTCTTT.

The CDR3 loop reads CATSRQGARDGELFF. The CDR3 DNA reads TGTGCCACCAGCAGGCAGGGGGCGCGTGACGGGGAGCTGTTTTTT. This chain links TRBV15 with TRBJ2-2; 8 nucleotides agree with TRBD1. CDR1 and CDR2 (germline): LNHNV, YYDKDF (reference sequence). Trimming cost V 3 bases and J 7 bases; bases outside gene matches: 7. This CDR3 has 15 amino acids.

V is TRBV5-4 and J is TRBJ2-2; 12 nucleotides match TRBD1. J was trimmed by 4 bases and V by 4 bases; bases with no gene match: 5. The CDR3 consists of 16 residues. Per germline, CDR1 SGHNT and CDR2 YYREEE (reference sequence). In nucleotides, the CDR3 is TGTGCCAGCAGCCACCGGGACAGGGGGCCCACCGGGGAGCTGTTTTTT. Its protein product is CASSHRDRGPTGELFF.

A note on this clone: The germline gene is not matched at one end of the junction; a read error may be the cause. V and J are TRBV29-1 and TRBJ1-2, with D possibly being TRBD1 (6 bases). The CDR3 runs to 13 residues. Germline V CDR1 and CDR2: SQVTM, ANQGSEA. Here the CDR3 reads CSADFPGGSGVSF. The CDR3, as DNA: TGCAGCGCCGACTTTCCGGGGGGGTCAGGGGTTTCCTTC.

The V and J genes are TRBV5-1 and TRBJ2-5; 10 nucleotides line up with TRBD2. Losses at the gene ends were 4 bases for V and 5 bases for J; bases not matched to a gene: 5. CDR1 is SGHRS, CDR2 YFSETQ, per germline. The CDR3 sequence is 14 residues long. The CDR3 protein is CASSPSGGEETQYF. CDR3 nucleotides: TGCGCCAGCAGCCCAAGCGGGGGGGAGGAGACCCAGTACTTC.

This clone showed up just a few times. The chain employs TRBV15 and TRBJ2-5; D is possibly TRBD2 (7 bases). CDR3 size: 14 residues. With 5 bases removed from V and 4 bases from J, the gap between germline ends came to 14 bases. Germline assignment: CDR1 LNHNV and CDR2 YYDKDF (reference sequence). The CDR3: CATSEGGAIETQYF. CDR3 nucleotides: TGTGCCACCAGCGAGGGGGGGGCCATAGAGACCCAGTACTTC.

As regards this clone: The junction departs from the called germline gene at one end, perhaps through a read error. Other DNA sequences in this sample translate to the same CDR3. The rearrangement joins TRBV19 to TRBJ1-5; 7 bases match TRBD1. Germline values: CDR1 LNHDA, CDR2 SQIVND (reference sequence). CDR3 length: 13 amino acids. CDR3 loop: CASQGQSNQPQHF. Written as DNA, the CDR3 is TGTGCCAGCCAGGGACAGAGCAACCAGCCCCAGCATTTT.